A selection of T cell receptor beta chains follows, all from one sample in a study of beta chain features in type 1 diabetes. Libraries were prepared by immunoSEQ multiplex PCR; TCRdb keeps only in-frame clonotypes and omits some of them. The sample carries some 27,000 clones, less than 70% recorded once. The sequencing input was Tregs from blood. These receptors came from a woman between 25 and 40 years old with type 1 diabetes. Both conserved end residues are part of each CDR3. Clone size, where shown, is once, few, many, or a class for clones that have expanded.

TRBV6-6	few	CASSGQDNTEAFF
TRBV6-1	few	CASSDGWVRGLTDTQYF
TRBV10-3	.	CAISDPSTGDGYTF
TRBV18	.	CASSPSAGGYGYTF
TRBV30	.	CAWRPEGGGYNEQFF
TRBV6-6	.	CASSYRGLYRTDTQYF
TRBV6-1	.	CASGLGQTYEQYF
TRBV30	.	CAWETGGGPQHF
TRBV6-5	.	CASTKDWSSYNEQFF
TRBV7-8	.	CASSLARESYEQYF
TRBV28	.	CASSPRGRGEYNEQFF
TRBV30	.	CAWSSGQTSNYGYTF
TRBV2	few	CASSPPGTGEVYGYTF
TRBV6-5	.	CASRTGALNEKLFF
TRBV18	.	CASSPPSIGATEAFF
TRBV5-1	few	CASSTGTVTGELFF
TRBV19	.	CASSILAGQSYEQYF
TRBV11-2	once	CASSLAPGNEQFF
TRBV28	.	CASSFPSSYEQYF
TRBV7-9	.	CASSHGGQGSLNYGEKLFF
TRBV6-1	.	CASRVRGGDTEAFF
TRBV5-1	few	CASSLVPGKAGTEAFF
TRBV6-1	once	CASSDSGRSETQYF
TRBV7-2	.	CASSFVAGGADTQYF
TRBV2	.	CASSLLLAWEQFF
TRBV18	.	CASSPPSGTGANEQFF
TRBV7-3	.	CASSLGQGVDEQYF
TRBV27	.	CASRGRRSYEQYF
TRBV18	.	CASSPSPPGQGDLETQYF
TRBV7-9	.	CASSRQGLAGHNEQFF
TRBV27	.	CASSTAGGSNQPQHF
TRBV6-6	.	CASSPQGGGRASEQFF
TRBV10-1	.	CASSESASGWNTEAFF
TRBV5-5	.	CASSLGAGLQTYEQYF
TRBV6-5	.	CASSYSLEGAVNEQFF
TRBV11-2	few	CASSWGTGSYNEQFF
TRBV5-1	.	CASSSASRGHYGYTF
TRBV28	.	CASSLYRGLDRNEQFF
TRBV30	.	CAWSVRGDQPQHF
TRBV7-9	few	CASSFGRERDTQYF
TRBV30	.	CAWKAGVVNEQFF
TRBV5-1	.	CASSLGSGTEAFF
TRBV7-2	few	CASSILASSYNEQFF
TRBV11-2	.	CASSLTSASYEQYF
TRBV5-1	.	CASKGRAYEQYF
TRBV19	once	CASSIVGRGGQFF
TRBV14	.	CASSQEGQVNTEAFF
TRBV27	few	CASSPRGYTQYF
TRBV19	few	CASSQDRQPTYEQYF
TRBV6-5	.	CASSRGTYGYTF
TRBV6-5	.	CASSKAGNTEAFF
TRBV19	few	CATRSGYEKLFF
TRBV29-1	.	CSVGPGGEPYNEQFF
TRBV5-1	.	CASSAGPLYEQYF
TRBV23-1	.	CASSWGTEWEPQHF
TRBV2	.	CASSDQGQVSEKLFF
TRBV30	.	CAWSVSGTGGSPLHF
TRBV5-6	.	CASSFVTSDANEQYF